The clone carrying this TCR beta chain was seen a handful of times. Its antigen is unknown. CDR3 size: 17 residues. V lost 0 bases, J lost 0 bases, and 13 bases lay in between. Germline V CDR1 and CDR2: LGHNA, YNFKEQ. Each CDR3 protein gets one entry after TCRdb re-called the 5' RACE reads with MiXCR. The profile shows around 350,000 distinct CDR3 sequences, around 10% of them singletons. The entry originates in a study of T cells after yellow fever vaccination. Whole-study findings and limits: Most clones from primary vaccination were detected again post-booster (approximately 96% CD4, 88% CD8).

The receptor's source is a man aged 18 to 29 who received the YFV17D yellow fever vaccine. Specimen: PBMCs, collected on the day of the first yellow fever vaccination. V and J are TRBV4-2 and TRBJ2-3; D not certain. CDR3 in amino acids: CASSQDGSASSTDTQYF. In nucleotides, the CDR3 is TGTGCCAGCAGCCAAGATGGAAGCGCATCTAGCACAGATACGCAGTATTTT.